The 4 T cell receptor beta chains below were found in one sample sequenced in a study of T-cell reconstitution after alpha-beta-depleted transplantation in children (TCRdb year 2016). Libraries were prepared through PCR. TCRdb shows the sequencer as Illumina HiSeq 2500. To normalize quantification of the TCRbeta repertoire, the TCR libraries were built with molecular barcoding that relied on unique molecular identifiers. TCRdb ran its own pipeline on the public reads, namely fastp trimming at Q25 and MiXCR clone calling, and kept in-frame beta chains. Rows are combined by CDR3 protein, so each entry shows the most common genes and DNA. This sample holds hundreds of thousands of distinct CDR3 sequences; roughly 17% were observed only once. Of the sample, approximately 1% is held by the ten largest clones. The material was PBMCs from the stem cell graft donor, obtained from the stem cell graft. These receptors all stem from a human donor who donated a stem cell graft to a child with acute myeloid leukemia.

Concerning this clonotype: The junction departs from the called germline gene at one end, perhaps through a read error. The chain has TRBV25-1 and TRBJ2-5, with 10 bases matching TRBD1. In germline, CDR1 is MGHDK, CDR2 SYGVNS. CDR3 length: 9 residues. CDR3 in DNA: TGTGCCACAAACGGGACAGGGGACTTC. Protein product: CATNGTGDF.

The chain is built from TRBV7-2 and TRBJ1-5; D is unresolved. CDR3 length equals 16 residues. Germline V gene data show CDR1 as SGHTA and CDR2 as FQGNSA. The V and J ends lost 6 bases and 2 bases respectively, with 17 bases between them. This CDR3 reads CASSSPSKFGNQPQHF. As DNA, the CDR3 is TGTGCCAGCAGTTCCCCTTCGAAGTTCGGCAATCAGCCCCAGCATTTT.

The chain's CDR3 is CASSPQKTNEKLFF. The CDR3 bases are TGTGCCAGCAGCCCGCAGAAGACTAATGAAAAACTGTTTTTT. The V call is TRBV11-2, the J call TRBJ1-4, with D unresolved. The CDR3 is made up of 14 amino acids. Germline V lookup: CDR1 SGHAT, CDR2 FQNNGV. V lost 5 bases and J 2 bases, leaving 9 bases between the germline ends.

Comments on this clonotype: This sequence may be a read error, since a much larger clone differs from it by one base. The chain is built from TRBV20-1 and TRBJ2-7, with D perhaps matching TRBD1 (6 bases). Germline V gene sequence: CDR1 DFQATT, CDR2 SNEGSKA (reference sequence). There are 13 residues in the CDR3. This CDR3 is CSPRGDISYEQYV. The CDR3 region has the DNA TGCAGTCCTAGAGGGGACATCTCCTACGAGCAGTACGTC.